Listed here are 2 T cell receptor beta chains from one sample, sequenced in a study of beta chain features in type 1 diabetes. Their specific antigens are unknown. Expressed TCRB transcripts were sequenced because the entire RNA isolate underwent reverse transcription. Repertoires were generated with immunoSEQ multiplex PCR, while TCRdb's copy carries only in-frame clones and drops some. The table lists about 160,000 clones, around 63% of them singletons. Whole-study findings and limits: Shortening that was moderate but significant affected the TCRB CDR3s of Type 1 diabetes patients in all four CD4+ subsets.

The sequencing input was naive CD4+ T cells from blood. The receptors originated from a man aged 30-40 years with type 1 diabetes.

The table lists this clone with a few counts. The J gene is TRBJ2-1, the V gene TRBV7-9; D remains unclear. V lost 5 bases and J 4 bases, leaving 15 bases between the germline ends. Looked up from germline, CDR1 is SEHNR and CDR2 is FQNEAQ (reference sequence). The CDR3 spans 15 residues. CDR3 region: CASSPQALGYNEQFF. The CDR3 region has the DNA TGTGCCAGCAGCCCGCAAGCCTTGGGGTACAATGAGCAGTTCTTC.

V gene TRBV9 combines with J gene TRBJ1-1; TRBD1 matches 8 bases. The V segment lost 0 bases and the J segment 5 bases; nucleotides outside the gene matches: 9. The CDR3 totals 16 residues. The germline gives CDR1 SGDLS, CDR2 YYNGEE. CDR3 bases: TGTGCCAGCAGCGTAGAAGCAGGGGGCAAGAGGACTGAAGCTTTCTTT. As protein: CASSVEAGGKRTEAFF.